The clone carrying this T cell receptor (beta chain) was recorded a few times. Other DNA sequences from this sample encode an identical CDR3 as well. Single viable CD3+CD4+CD8-CD45RO+ cells were sorted as the memory CD4+ T cells. The data were produced by immunoSEQ multiplex PCR, yet TCRdb's version contains in-frame clones alone and is incomplete. Here the sample spans about 50,000 clones, approximately 78% being singletons. This entry comes from a study of memory CD4+ T cells and cytomegalovirus serostatus. Study-wide context: Donors were healthy Belgian adults, fewer than ten CMV seropositive and around 23 seronegative.

The CDR3 spans 14 residues. Germline V gene sequence: CDR1 KGHSH, CDR2 LQKENI. The V gene end was trimmed by 6 bases and the J gene end by 3 bases; junction bases not matched to a gene: 7. V usage is TRBV18 and J usage is TRBJ2-7, with 8 positions matching TRBD2. The origin of this receptor is an adult in good health and CMV-seronegative. Sequenced input: memory CD4+ T cells from blood. CDR3 loop: CASSPGTSGYEQYF. DNA of the CDR3: TGTGCCAGCTCGCCCGGGACTAGTGGCTACGAGCAGTACTTC.